This T cell receptor (beta chain) emerged from a study of cytomegalovirus exposure and HLA in healthy donors. With 3 bases clipped from V and 3 bases from J, the junction kept 3 bases outside the gene matches. CDR3 length: 14 residues. Germline CDR1 reads GTSNPN; CDR2 reads SVGIG (reference sequence). The primer mix had 60 Vbeta and 13 Jbeta primers. The method was immunoSEQ multiplex PCR; TCRdb's version includes in-frame clones alone and lacks a portion of them. In the table there are 90,000 to 150,000 clones, 80% to 85% of which are singletons. The sequenced sample was PBMCs. The TCR sequence derives from a woman in her 40s in good health and CMV-seronegative. V usage is TRBV30 and J usage is TRBJ1-3; TRBD1 matches at 9 bases. Written as DNA, the CDR3 is TGTGCCTGGAGCGAGACAGGGGGTGGAAACACCATATATTTT. Translating it yields CAWSETGGGNTIYF.